This note documents a single T cell receptor (beta chain) sequence. It lacks a known antigen. Base qualities are not at hand, and no much larger clone is one base apart. The immunoSEQ Assay, a bias-controlled multiplex PCR, was used to amplify TCRbeta CDR3 regions from genomic DNA. The published analysis was carried out like this. The number of nucleated cells in each sample was estimated by amplification of reference gene primers within the assay. To quantify the absolute abundance of each unique TCRbeta CDR3 rearrangement, sequence reads were collapsed and filtered. For each sample, productive Simpson clonality was calculated as the square root of Simpson's diversity index over productive rearrangements. Imported from immuneACCESS, the table was reduced by TCRdb to in-frame sequences with V and J called. These copies leave out some clones; in studies compared against another copy, an unresolved V gene accounts for under half, and the cause of the remainder is not known. V and J calls and clone size are copied from that table; D and trimming were computed from the DNA. This sample holds 150,000 to 200,000 clones; around 80% were observed only once. The ten top clones hold roughly 9.6% of the sample.

V ends up 7 bases short and J 0 bases short, with an unmatched junction base count of 9. Spanning cysteine to phenylalanine, the CDR3 consists of 17 amino acids. The CDR3 DNA has 51 bases and is translated from base 1. The germline V gene encodes CDR1 SGHKS and CDR2 YYEKEE (reference sequence). The data were taken from a study of blood T cell repertoires in COVID-19 (dated by TCRdb to 2020 to 2022). Regarding the study in general: Samples covering the acute and convalescent phases of COVID-19 were provided by collaborators in the United States, Italy and Spain. The repertoires were released in a freely available public database meant as a resource for research on the immune response to SARS-CoV-2. Sample metadata almost always included a de-identified subject ID, COVID-19 status, age in years and sex. Samples came from the ongoing ImmuneRACE study (first 160 participants) plus 1,254 subjects from 6 global collaborators. The material from the prospective study consisted of cDNA or gDNA derived from T cells, B-cell-depleted T cells, or PBMCs. Subjects who had been exposed to COVID-19, were actively infected with it, or had recovered from it provided the deeply sampled blood TCRbeta repertoires that made up the dataset. Where available, HLA class I and class II types were taken from metadata supplied by the sample provider and were not determined by assay-based typing.

Participants in the prospective study were aged about 18 to 95 years, lived in under 30 United States geographic areas, and enrolled through a virtual design. Cohort assignment in the prospective study relied on participant-reported clinical history from a screening survey and a study questionnaire. For ImmuneRACE Cohort 3, a participant was defined as recovered based on two consecutive negative NP/OP PCR tests, clearance by a healthcare professional, or resolution of symptoms. In the prospective study, mobile phlebotomists collected whole blood, serum and a nasopharyngeal or oropharyngeal swab from each participant. Prospective study participants could optionally give additional blood draws and questionnaires over an approximately 2-month period. Before DNA extraction, prospective study blood samples were shipped either frozen or at room temperature. What the work shows at the level of the full study, not this receptor alone: The amount of clinical and demographic metadata varied by source and participant and was provided uncurated.

The V gene is TRBV5-5 and the J gene is TRBJ2-1; the central 11 bases match TRBD2. Sequenced material: PBMCs or T cells enriched from blood (not recorded which). This receptor was obtained from a man between 50 and 59 years old who had recovered from COVID-19. The CDR3 region reads CASSRTSGFSSYNEQFF. The nucleotides read TGTGCCAGCTCCCGGACTAGCGGGTTTAGCTCCTACAATGAGCAGTTCTTC.